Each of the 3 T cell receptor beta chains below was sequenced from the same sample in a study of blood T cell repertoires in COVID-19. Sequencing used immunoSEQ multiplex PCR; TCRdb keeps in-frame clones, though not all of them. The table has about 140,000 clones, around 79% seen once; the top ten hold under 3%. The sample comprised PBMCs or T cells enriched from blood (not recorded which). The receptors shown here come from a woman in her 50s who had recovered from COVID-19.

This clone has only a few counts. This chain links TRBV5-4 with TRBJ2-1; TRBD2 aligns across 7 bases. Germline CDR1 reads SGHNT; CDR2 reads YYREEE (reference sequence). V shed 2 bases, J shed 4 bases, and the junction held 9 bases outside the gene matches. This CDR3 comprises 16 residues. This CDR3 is CASSLSGTHKYNEQFF. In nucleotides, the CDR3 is TGTGCCAGCAGCTTAAGCGGGACCCACAAGTACAATGAGCAGTTCTTC.

The CDR3 reads CASSILANEQFF. CDR3 coding DNA: TGTGCCAGTAGTATACTAGCCAATGAGCAGTTCTTC. This chain links TRBV19 with TRBJ2-1; possible D gene TRBD2, 5 bases. V was clipped by 2 bases and J by 6 bases, with 5 bases between them. Germline CDR1 and CDR2: LNHDA and SQIVND (reference sequence). This CDR3 comprises 12 residues.

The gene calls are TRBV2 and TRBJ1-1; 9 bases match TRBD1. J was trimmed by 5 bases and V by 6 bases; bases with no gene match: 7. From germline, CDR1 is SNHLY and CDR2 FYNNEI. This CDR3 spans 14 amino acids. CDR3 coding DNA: TGTGCCAGCAGGGGGAGGACAGGGGAGACTGAAGCTTTCTTT. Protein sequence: CASRGRTGETEAFF.